This T cell receptor (beta chain) originates from a study of patients and donors after allogeneic stem cell transplantation. This clonotype was seen only a few times. MiXCR, run by TCRdb on the RT-PCR reads, gives a single entry per CDR3 protein. The table has some 960,000 distinct CDR3 sequences, 15% to 20% seen once. The sample was blood, either unsorted or a sorted T cell fraction (not recorded which). The source of this sequence is a human donor who was either an allogeneic HSCT recipient or a stem cell or donor lymphocyte infusion donor (not recorded which). It is not recorded whose cells these are; they may come from a transplant donor.

The CDR3 loop is CASSPWADTEAFF. The CDR3 nucleotides read TGTGCCAGCAGCCCCTGGGCGGACACTGAAGCTTTCTTT. J is TRBJ1-1 and V is TRBV5-6; D uncertain. The CDR3 has 13 residues. CDR1 is SGHDT, CDR2 YYEEEE, per germline. Trimming took 4 bases from V and 3 from J, leaving 10 bases between them. Combining the CDR3 with reference TRBV5-6 and TRBJ1-1 gives the whole variable domain DAGVTQSPTHLIKTRGQQVTLRCSPKSGHDTVSWYQQALGQGPQFIFQYYEEEERQRGNFPDRFSGHQFPNYSSELNVNALLLGDSALYLCASSPWADTEAFFGQGTRLTVV.